The 19 T cell receptor beta chains given below trace back to one sample, sequenced in a study of blood T cell repertoires in COVID-19. The method was immunoSEQ multiplex PCR; TCRdb's version includes in-frame clones alone and lacks a portion of them. Here the sample spans just over 70,000 clones, 75% to 85% being singletons. Sample: peripheral blood. The receptors were gathered from a man aged 65 to 85 who had recovered from COVID-19.

The V gene is TRBV12-2, the J gene TRBJ2-2; whether TRBD2, the table's D call, matches the DNA was not checked. TRBV12-2 is deemed a pseudogene. CDR3 size: 19 residues. In DNA form, the CDR3 reads TGTGCAAGTCGCTCGCACTTACTAGCGCAGAGGGAGGGCACCGGGGAGCTGTTTTTT. Protein product: CASRSHLLAQREGTGELFF.

V and J are TRBV5-6 and TRBJ2-7, with TRBD1 as a possible D gene (5 bases). In germline, CDR1 is SGHDT, CDR2 YYEEEE. The CDR3 loop spans 15 amino acids. The V end was cut by 0 bases, the J end by 0 bases, with 10 bases between. This CDR3 is CASSLAATDSYEQYF. Written as DNA, the CDR3 is TGTGCCAGCAGCTTGGCCGCGACAGACTCCTACGAGCAGTACTTC.

This chain connects TRBV6-2 or TRBV6-3 to TRBJ2-3; a possible D gene is TRBD1 (6 bases). Germline CDR1 is MNHEY and CDR2 is SVGEGT. The germline V and J ends were trimmed by 5 bases and 0 bases, with 15 bases remaining between them. CDR3 size: 16 residues. The CDR3 sequence is CASSKQRGTSTDTQYF. In DNA form, the CDR3 reads TGTGCCAGCAGTAAACAAAGGGGGACAAGCACAGATACGCAGTATTTT.

This clone was seen only once. The chain joins TRBV5-8 to TRBJ2-6, with a weak D call TRBD2 (6 bases). This CDR3 is built from 15 residues. Germline lookup yields CDR1 SGHTS and CDR2 YDEGEE. V lost 4 bases to trimming and J lost 4 bases, with 12 bases between them. In nucleotides, the CDR3 is TGTGCCAGCAGCCTGAGGAGGGCAGGGGCCAACGTCCTGACTTTC. Translating it yields CASSLRRAGANVLTF.

V and J are TRBV28 and TRBJ2-1; D is possibly TRBD1 (5 bases). CDR3 length equals 16 residues. Trimming removed 4 bases from V and 6 bases from J, with 19 bases in between. Germline loops: CDR1 MDHEN, CDR2 SYDVKM. The CDR3 region is CASSYRTSGVSNEQFF. The DNA of the CDR3 is TGTGCCAGCAGTTACAGGACATCGGGTGTATCCAATGAGCAGTTCTTC. The full variable domain, completed using reference TRBV28 and TRBJ2-1, is DVKVTQSSRYLVKRTGEKVFLECVQDMDHENMFWYRQDPGLGLRLIYFSYDVKMKEKGDIPEGYSVSREKKERFSLILESASTNQTSMYLCASSYRTSGVSNEQFFGPGTRLTVL.

The CDR3 sequence: CSVVGEGETQYF. The CDR3 nucleotides are TGCAGCGTTGTGGGGGAGGGGGAGACCCAGTACTTC. The chain combines TRBV29-1 with TRBJ2-5; 7 bases line up with TRBD2. V shed 4 bases, J shed 5 bases, and the junction held 4 bases outside the gene matches. The CDR3 totals 12 residues. Germline values: CDR1 SQVTM, CDR2 ANQGSEA. The whole variable domain, remainder taken from reference TRBV29-1 and TRBJ2-5, is SAVISQKPSRDICQRGTSLTIQCQVDSQVTMMFWYRQQPGQSLTLIATANQGSEATYESGFVIDKFPISRPNLTFSTLTVSNMSPEDSSIYLCSVVGEGETQYFGPGTRLLVL.

The gene calls are TRBV6-4 and TRBJ2-7; 8 bases line up with TRBD2. Unmatched junction bases numbered 3, after V lost 4 bases and J lost 1 base. The CDR3 extends over 14 amino acids. The germline V gene encodes CDR1 MRHNA and CDR2 SNTAGT. In DNA form, the CDR3 reads TGTGCCAGCAGTGGGGGCGGGAGGTCCTACGAGCAGTACTTC. It is translated as CASSGGGRSYEQYF.

V gene TRBV6-5 combines with J gene TRBJ1-4; 9 nucleotides align to TRBD1. V was pared by 0 bases and J by 7 bases, with 6 bases of the junction left unmatched. Germline V gene sequence: CDR1 MNHEY, CDR2 SVGAGI. This CDR3 is built from 16 residues. CDR3 coding DNA: TGTGCCAGCAGTTACTCGAGACAGGGGGGCGCTGAAAAACTGTTTTTT. This translates into CASSYSRQGGAEKLFF.

The chain combines TRBV30 with TRBJ1-4; maybe TRBD1 (5 bases). Germline V lookup: CDR1 GTSNPN, CDR2 SVGIG (reference sequence). This CDR3 contains 12 residues. Trimming took off 8 bases at V and 5 bases at J, with 12 bases between the two ends. In DNA form, the CDR3 reads TGTGCCCAGGGACTGCTCAATGAAAAACTGTTTTTT. Encoded protein: CAQGLLNEKLFF.

This clone was detected only a few times. V is TRBV19 and J is TRBJ1-5; perhaps TRBD1 as D (5 bases). Trimming took 2 bases from V and 7 from J, leaving 12 bases between them. The CDR3 spans 14 residues. Germline CDR1 is LNHDA and CDR2 is SQIVND (reference sequence). The CDR3: CASSIQGNEQPQHF. As DNA, the CDR3 is TGTGCCAGTAGTATACAGGGAAACGAGCAGCCCCAGCATTTT.

This sequence joins TRBV3-1 (or the pseudogene TRBV3-2) and TRBJ2-7; D uncertain. V lost 9 bases to trimming and J lost 0 bases, with 15 bases between them. There are 14 residues in the CDR3. The germline gives CDR1 LGHDT, CDR2 YNNKEL (reference sequence). The CDR3 region has the DNA TGTGCCAGGCGACAAGCCAACCCCTCCTACGAGCAGTACTTC. This gives the protein CARRQANPSYEQYF.

This chain uses TRBV5-1 with TRBJ1-3; D may be TRBD1 (6 bases). Trimming shortened V by 7 bases and J by 2 bases, and 13 bases separated the two germline ends. CDR3 size: 14 residues. CDR1 SGHRS and CDR2 YFSETQ come from the germline V gene. CDR3 protein: CASGPGVAGNTIYF. The CDR3 nucleotides read TGCGCCAGCGGCCCAGGGGTTGCTGGAAACACCATATATTTT. The whole variable domain, remainder taken from reference TRBV5-1 and TRBJ1-3, is KAGVTQTPRYLIKTRGQQVTLSCSPISGHRSVSWYQQTPGQGLQFLFEYFSETQRNKGNFPGRFSGRQFSNSRSEMNVSTLELGDSALYLCASGPGVAGNTIYFGEGSWLTVV.

The sample holds a few counts of this clone. The gene calls are TRBV27 and TRBJ2-7, with 15 nucleotides matching TRBD2. CDR3 length: 15 amino acids. V was clipped by 6 bases and J by 7 bases; unmatched bases: 7. Germline V gene data show CDR1 as MNHEY and CDR2 as SMNVEV (reference sequence). DNA for the CDR3: TGTGCCAGCAGAGGACTAGCGGGAGGGCCGGGGGAGCAGTACTTC. It yields the protein CASRGLAGGPGEQYF.

This clone occurred once. The rearrangement links TRBV5-5 to TRBJ2-3; unclear D gene. The V end was cut by 1 base, the J end by 3 bases, with 12 bases between. The CDR3 is 15 residues long. Germline V gene lookup returns CDR1 SGHKS and CDR2 YYEKEE (reference sequence). In DNA, the CDR3 is TGTGCCAGCAGCTTGTTTAACAGTCTAACAGATACGCAGTATTTT. Amino acid sequence: CASSLFNSLTDTQYF.

The chain links TRBV3-1 (or the pseudogene TRBV3-2) to TRBJ2-7; 7 positions agree with TRBD1. The germline CDR1 and CDR2 sequences are LGHDT and YNNKEL (reference sequence). The CDR3 spans 21 residues. With V trimmed by 0 bases and J by 0 bases, 20 bases remained unmatched. The CDR3 nucleotides read TGTGCCAGCAGCCAAGATCTGAGGGGGCTTGACTCAAAACCTTACTCCTACGAGCAGTACTTC. Translating gives CASSQDLRGLDSKPYSYEQYF.

This clone came up once. This sequence joins TRBV28 and TRBJ1-1; no reliable D call. The CDR3 covers 13 residues. V shed 2 bases and J shed 0 bases, with 4 bases lying between them. Germline V gene data show CDR1 as MDHEN and CDR2 as SYDVKM. The CDR3 region has the DNA TGTGCCAGCAGTTTACAGGTGAACACTGAAGCTTTCTTT. This translates into CASSLQVNTEAFF.

This chain connects TRBV7-6 to TRBJ1-2, with D possibly being TRBD1 (6 bases). Germline CDR1 is SGHVS and CDR2 is FNYEAQ. Trimming removed 5 bases from V and 7 bases from J, with 20 bases in between. CDR3 length equals 15 residues. Here the CDR3 DNA reads TGTGCCAGCAGCCCCGAACCCCGGACAGATTCTGGCTACACCTTC. This encodes CASSPEPRTDSGYTF.

The V and J genes are TRBV4-3 and TRBJ1-2; D is ambiguous. The germline V and J ends were trimmed by 5 bases and 12 bases, with 22 bases remaining between them. The CDR3 is made up of 14 amino acids. CDR1 is LGHNA and CDR2 is YSLEER in the germline V gene. CDR3 region: CASSSSRNTGTDTF. In DNA, the CDR3 is TGCGCCAGCAGCTCCTCTCGGAATACGGGAACAGACACCTTC.

On this clone: A read error may produce the germline difference seen at one junction end. The gene calls are TRBV9 and TRBJ2-7, with 11 bases aligning to TRBD1. Per the germline V gene, CDR1 is SGDLS and CDR2 is YYNGEE. This CDR3 region has 23 residues. CDR3 nucleotide sequence: TGTGCCAGCAGCGTTTCCCTAATTCGGACAGGGGGCGGGTCACTCCCGGGGCTCTACGGGCAGTACTTC. Translating gives CASSVSLIRTGGGSLPGLYGQYF.